This is a list of T cell receptor beta chains from one sample in a study of blood T cell repertoires in COVID-19. TCRdb's copy holds only in-frame clones and misses some; the assay was immunoSEQ multiplex PCR. The data hold about 340,000 clones, with 65% to 85% observed a single time. Material for sequencing was peripheral blood. The receptor source for this set is a man aged 30-40 years with active or convalescent COVID-19. Each CDR3 is given with its conserved first and last residue. A D gene is named only where the DNA matches it firmly. Size tells how often a clone was seen (once, few, many) or the class of an expanded clone, and some rows leave it out.

j_call clone_size v_call d_call cdr3_nt cdr3_aa
TRBJ1-1 - TRBV29-1 - TGCAGCGTTGAAGAGTACGCTATGAACACTGAAGCTTTCTTT CSVEEYAMNTEAFF
TRBJ2-7 - TRBV28 - TGTGCCAGCATAGGGAGCTACGAGCAGTACTTC CASIGSYEQYF
TRBJ1-6 - TRBV7-9 - TGTGCCAGCAGCTTTCTCCCCGACAGCGCTAATTCACCCCTCCACTTT CASSFLPDSANSPLHF
TRBJ2-7 - TRBV5-4 - TGTGCCAGCAGCTTGGACGAGTACGAGCAGTACTTC CASSLDEYEQYF
TRBJ2-1 - TRBV24-1 - TGTGCCACCAGTCGAACAGGGTTCTTGATTGAGCAGTTCTTC CATSRTGFLIEQFF
TRBJ1-5 - TRBV7-2 - TGTGCCAGCAGCTGGTACACCGATAGCAATCAGCCCCAGCATTTT CASSWYTDSNQPQHF
TRBJ2-5 few TRBV7-3 TRBD1 TGTGCCAGCAGCCCCGTCGGGACAGGGGAAAGGTCAGAGACCCAGTACTTC CASSPVGTGERSETQYF
TRBJ2-3 - TRBV28 TRBD2 TGTGCCAGCAGTTTTTACGAGGGAGGGATCAGCGGCTTCACAGATACGCAGTATTTT CASSFYEGGISGFTDTQYF
TRBJ2-7 many TRBV7-9 - TGTGCCAGCAGCTTAAAGGAAAGGAGCTACGAGCAGTACTTC CASSLKERSYEQYF
TRBJ2-5 - TRBV6-6 - TGTGCCAGCACCAAATTGGGGAGACAAGAGACCCAGTACTTC CASTKLGRQETQYF
TRBJ2-1 once TRBV3-1/TRBV3-2 TRBD2 TGTGCCAGCAGCCAAGAACTAGCGGGGGGTTACAATGAGCAGTTCTTC CASSQELAGGYNEQFF
TRBJ1-6 few TRBV27 - TGTGCCAGCAGTTTATTCCGGTCGCCTAATTCACCCCTCCACTTT CASSLFRSPNSPLHF
TRBJ1-2 - TRBV14 - TGTGCCAGCAGCCAATTGGACAGCTATGGCTACACCTTC CASSQLDSYGYTF
TRBJ1-4 - TRBV6-5 TRBD1 TGTGCCAGCAGGCCGGGACAGGCTAATGAAAAACTGTTTTTT CASRPGQANEKLFF
TRBJ1-3 - TRBV6-1 TRBD1 TGTGCCAGCAGTGAAACCCAAGAGGGGGCGGGAAACACCATATATTTT CASSETQEGAGNTIYF
TRBJ2-1 - TRBV7-8 - TGTGCCAGCAGACGGGGATCAAGCGGGCTTAATGAGCAGTTCTTC CASRRGSSGLNEQFF
TRBJ2-2 - TRBV19 - TGTGCCAGTAGCTTCCGGTTGGCGGGGAACACCGGGGAGCTGTTTTTT CASSFRLAGNTGELFF
TRBJ2-1 - TRBV29-1 TRBD2 TGCAGCGCGGGGAGGGGCGGGGGGAATGAGCAGTTCTTC CSAGRGGGNEQFF
TRBJ2-2 - TRBV6-6 - TGTGCCAGCAGTTACCCCAGGGGCACCGGGGAGCTGTTTTTT CASSYPRGTGELFF
TRBJ1-4 - TRBV15 - TGTGCCACCAGCATTAGACAGAATGAAAAACTGTTTTTT CATSIRQNEKLFF
TRBJ2-2 - TRBV7-2 TRBD1 TGTGCCAGCAGCTCCCCGGGACAGGGGTCTGCCGGGGAGCTGTTTTTT CASSSPGQGSAGELFF
TRBJ1-2 - TRBV13 - TGTGCCAGCAGCCCAGCGGGGTATGGCTACACCTTC CASSPAGYGYTF
TRBJ1-4 - TRBV18 - TGTGCCAGCTCATCAGGAGGGACCGAAGAAAAACTGTTTTTT CASSSGGTEEKLFF